This T cell receptor (beta chain) was documented in a study of tumor-infiltrating lymphocytes in glioblastoma multiforme. Points from the study as a whole: Just one glioblastoma patient contributed to the TCR-mutation comparison. RNA-based TCR sequencing may distort clone frequencies, since cells carry unequal TCR transcript numbers.

The germline gives CDR1 SGHAT, CDR2 FQDESV (reference sequence). This CDR3 is 16 amino acids long. TCR beta libraries were built from RNA through three nested multiplex PCR rounds using modified ARM-PCR. In TCRdb, the multiplex PCR reads were re-called with MiXCR into one record per CDR3 protein. The sample lists 15,000 or so distinct CDR3 sequences; roughly 70% were seen once. Points on this clonotype: Its antigen is undetermined. Because it lacks the conserved phenylalanine or tryptophan at the end, this CDR3 is likely a read error.

The gene calls are TRBV11-1 and TRBJ2-7, with 10 positions matching TRBD1. The sequence derives from a male donor with glioblastoma. The specimen was brain tumor tissue. The DNA for the CDR3 is TGCGCCAGCGACTTAGCGCGTCTGGACAGGGGGTACGAGCAGTACTCC. It specifies CASDLARLDRGYEQYS.